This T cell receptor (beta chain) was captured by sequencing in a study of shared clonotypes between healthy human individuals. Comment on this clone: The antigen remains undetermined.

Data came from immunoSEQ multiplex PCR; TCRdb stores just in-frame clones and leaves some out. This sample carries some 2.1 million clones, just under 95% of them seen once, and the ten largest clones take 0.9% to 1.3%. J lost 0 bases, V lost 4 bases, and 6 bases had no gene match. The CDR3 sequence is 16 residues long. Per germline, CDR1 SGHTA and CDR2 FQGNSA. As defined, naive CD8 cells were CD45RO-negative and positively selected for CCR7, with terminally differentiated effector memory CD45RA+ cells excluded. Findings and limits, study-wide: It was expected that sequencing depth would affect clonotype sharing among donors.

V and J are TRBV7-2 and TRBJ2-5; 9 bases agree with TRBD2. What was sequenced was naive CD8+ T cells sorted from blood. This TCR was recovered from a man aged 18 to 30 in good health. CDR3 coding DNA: TGTGCCAGCAGCTCCTCGCTAGCGGGAAACCAAGAGACCCAGTACTTC. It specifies CASSSSLAGNQETQYF.